This T cell receptor (beta chain) came from a study of cytomegalovirus exposure and HLA in healthy donors. Study-level results: In terms of immune exposure information, only CMV serostatus was available.

Both 60 Vbeta primers and 13 Jbeta primers went into the PCR. The repertoire was sequenced with immunoSEQ multiplex PCR; TCRdb's copy has only in-frame clones and lacks some. The sample comprises 75,000 to 100,000 clones, around 73% of which are singletons, and roughly 3.2% rests with the top ten. On this clone itself: As yet, its antigen is unknown.

CDR3 size: 13 residues. V was clipped by 7 bases and J by 7 bases; unmatched bases: 7. Germline assignment: CDR1 SNHLY and CDR2 FYNNEI. The specimen was PBMCs. The sequence came from a man aged 40-50 years in good health and CMV-seronegative. V gene TRBV2 combines with J gene TRBJ1-2; the match to TRBD1 covers 9 bases. In nucleotides, the CDR3 is TGTGCCAGCAACTCACAGGGGGCGCGTGGCTACACCTTC. It codes for CASNSQGARGYTF.